These 3 T cell receptor beta chains were sequenced from one sample in a study of molecular identifiers for immune sequencing clone quantification. TCRdb reanalysed the PCR reads using MiXCR and keeps one entry per CDR3 protein. Of some 100,000 distinct CDR3 sequences listed, 15% to 20% are singletons. The sequenced sample consisted of naive CD8+ T cells from blood, with Jurkat cell RNA spiked in. Subset in this sample: FACS-sorted CD8+CD4-CCR7+CD45RA+ naive T cells. Receptor source: a human donor in good health. Some libraries in this study had Jurkat cell RNA spiked in.

Comment on this clonotype: Because it lacks the conserved phenylalanine or tryptophan at the end, this CDR3 is likely a read error. The J gene is TRBJ2-7, the V gene TRBV19, with D maybe TRBD2 (6 bases). The CDR3 loop spans 12 amino acids. Per germline, CDR1 LNHDA and CDR2 SQIVND (reference sequence). Between the trimmed V and J ends, which lost 7 bases and 6 bases, there was a span of 13 bases. CDR3 protein: CASKFSGGEQYL. CDR3 in DNA: TGTGCCAGTAAGTTCTCCGGGGGCGAGCAGTACCTC.

In its sample, this clonotype was seen many times. This chain links TRBV4-3 with TRBJ2-5; 7 bases agree with TRBD2. Germline assignment: CDR1 LGHNA and CDR2 YSLEER. The trim removed 4 bases at V and 5 bases at J, leaving 7 bases unmatched. The CDR3 contains 14 residues. This CDR3 is CASSPGLVVETQYF. CDR3 nucleotides: TGCGCCAGCAGCCCAGGACTAGTAGTGGAGACCCAGTACTTC.

Many counts were recorded for this clonotype. This chain connects TRBV7-9 to TRBJ2-3, with 8 bases aligning to TRBD1. This CDR3 has 15 residues. The germline gives CDR1 SEHNR, CDR2 FQNEAQ (reference sequence). The junction had 4 bases not matched to a gene; V was cut back by 3 bases and J by 2 bases. The chain's CDR3 is CASSLAGGTTDTQYF. Written as DNA, the CDR3 is TGTGCCAGCAGCTTGGCAGGGGGCACCACAGATACGCAGTATTTT.